The clone carrying this T cell receptor (beta chain) was picked up a small number of times. This specimen comes from a study of CD8+CD57+ T cells in acquired aplastic anemia. Across the whole study: Each DNA sample taken from sorted CD4+ and CD8+ cells came to 3 to 4 ug on average.

Genomic DNA constituted the template upon which TCR beta VDJ and CDR3 profiling was performed. MiXCR, applied by TCRdb to the reads, yields one record per CDR3 protein. This sample has 89,000 or so distinct CDR3 sequences, with roughly 70% found just once. Patients chosen for sequencing had shown CD8+CD57+ cell expansion by flow cytometry. Patients, without exception, had severe acquired aplastic anemia. The source of this sequence is a human donor with aplastic anemia. Sample: sorted CD4+, CD8+, or CD8+CD57+ T cells (not recorded which) from PBMCs.

The CDR3 reads CATSDTGQGSTDTQYF. The CDR3 DNA is TGTGCCACCAGTGATACAGGACAGGGCAGCACAGATACGCAGTATTTT. V usage is TRBV24-1 and J usage is TRBJ2-3, with TRBD1 identical over 8 bases. Germline loops: CDR1 KGHDR, CDR2 SFDVKD. The CDR3 is 16 amino acids. With 3 bases clipped from V and 0 bases from J, the junction kept 4 bases outside the gene matches.